This T cell receptor (beta chain) was retrieved from a study of cytomegalovirus exposure and HLA in healthy donors. Notes on this clone: As yet, its antigen is unknown.

Points from the study as a whole: Reportedly, HLA-A and HLA-B alleles of most subjects were accurately predicted from TCR beta.

The PCR employed 60 Vbeta primers together with 13 Jbeta primers. TCRdb's table, derived via immunoSEQ multiplex PCR, lists solely in-frame clones and lacks some. Seen in this sample are more than 100,000 clones; the ten most common clones hold roughly 4%. Sequencing was carried out using PBMCs. The sequence was collected from a man between 18 and 29 years old in good health and CMV-seronegative.

CDR3 region: CASIPAVGGTEAFF. The DNA of the CDR3 is TGTGCCAGCATACCCGCGGTGGGAGGAACTGAAGCTTTCTTT. This chain uses TRBV28 with TRBJ1-1; no firm D call. V gave up 7 bases and J gave up 5 bases, with 17 bases separating them. This CDR3 has 14 amino acids. Germline V lookup: CDR1 MDHEN, CDR2 SYDVKM.